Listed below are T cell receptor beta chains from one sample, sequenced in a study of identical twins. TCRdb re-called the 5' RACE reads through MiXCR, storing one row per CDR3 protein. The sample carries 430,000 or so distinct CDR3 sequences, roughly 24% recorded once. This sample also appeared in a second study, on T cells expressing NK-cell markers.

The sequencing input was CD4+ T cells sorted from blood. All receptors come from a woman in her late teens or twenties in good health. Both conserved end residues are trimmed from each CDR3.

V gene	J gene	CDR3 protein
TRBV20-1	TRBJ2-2	SAREGRMAGELF
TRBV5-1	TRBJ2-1	ASSSDGSSYNEQF
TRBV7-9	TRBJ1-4	ASSFPSREKLF
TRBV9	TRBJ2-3	ASSVNRGGGDTQY
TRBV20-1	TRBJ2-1	SARVAGGFNEQF
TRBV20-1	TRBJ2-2	SARGDRGLATGELF
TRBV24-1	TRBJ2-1	ATSDLFASGGALF
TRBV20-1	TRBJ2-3	SALKAVIDTQY
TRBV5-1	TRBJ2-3	ASSLAHGDTQY
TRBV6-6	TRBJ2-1	TSGGSSYNEQF
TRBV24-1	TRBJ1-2	ATSEGTGYGYT
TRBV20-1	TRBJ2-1	SQGRNNEQF
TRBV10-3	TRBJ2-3	ATTLTSGATTDTQY
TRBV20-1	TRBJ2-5	SASARYQETQY
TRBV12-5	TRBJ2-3	ASGSGTGSDTQY
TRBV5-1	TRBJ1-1	ASSLDRILNTEAF